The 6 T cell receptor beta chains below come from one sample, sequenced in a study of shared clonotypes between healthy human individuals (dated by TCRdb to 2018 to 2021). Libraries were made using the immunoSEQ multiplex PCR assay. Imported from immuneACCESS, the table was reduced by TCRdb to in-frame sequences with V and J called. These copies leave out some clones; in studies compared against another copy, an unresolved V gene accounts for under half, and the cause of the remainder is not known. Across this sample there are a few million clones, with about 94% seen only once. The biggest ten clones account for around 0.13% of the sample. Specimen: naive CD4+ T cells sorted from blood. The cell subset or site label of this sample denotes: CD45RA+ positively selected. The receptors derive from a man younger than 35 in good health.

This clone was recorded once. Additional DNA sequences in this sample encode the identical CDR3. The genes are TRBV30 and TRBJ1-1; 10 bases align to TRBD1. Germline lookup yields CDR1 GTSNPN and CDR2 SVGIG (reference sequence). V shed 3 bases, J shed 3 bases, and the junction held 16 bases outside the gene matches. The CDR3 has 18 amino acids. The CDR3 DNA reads TGTGCCTGGAGCACGACAGGGGGCGCTTTTCGGGAGCACACTGAAGCTTTCTTT. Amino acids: CAWSTTGGAFREHTEAFF.

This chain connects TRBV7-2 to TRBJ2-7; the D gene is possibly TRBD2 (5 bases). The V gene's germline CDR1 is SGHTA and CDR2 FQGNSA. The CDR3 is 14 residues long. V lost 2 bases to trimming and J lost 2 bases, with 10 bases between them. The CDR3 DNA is TGTGCCAGCAGCTTAAGGGCGGGCGCCTACGAGCAGTACTTC. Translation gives CASSLRAGAYEQYF.

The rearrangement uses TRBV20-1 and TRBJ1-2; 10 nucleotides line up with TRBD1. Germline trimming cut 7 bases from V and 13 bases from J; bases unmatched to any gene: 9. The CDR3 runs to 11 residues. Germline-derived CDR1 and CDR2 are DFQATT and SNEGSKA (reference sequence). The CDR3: CSVRTGGRSTF. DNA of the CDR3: TGCAGTGTCCGGACAGGGGGTAGGAGCACCTTC.

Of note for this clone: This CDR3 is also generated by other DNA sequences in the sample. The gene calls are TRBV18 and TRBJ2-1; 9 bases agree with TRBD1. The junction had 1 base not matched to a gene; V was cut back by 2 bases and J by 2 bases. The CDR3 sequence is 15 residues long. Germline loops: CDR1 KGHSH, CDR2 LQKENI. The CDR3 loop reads CASSPGQGTYNEQFF. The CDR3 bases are TGTGCCAGCTCACCAGGACAGGGGACCTACAATGAGCAGTTCTTC.

The DNA for the CDR3 is TGTGCCAGCAGCCAAGCACAGGGGGCCGGCAATCAGCCCCAGCATTTT. Translated: CASSQAQGAGNQPQHF. The chain carries TRBV13 and TRBJ1-5; TRBD1 matches at 9 bases. Trimming cost V 5 bases and J 2 bases; bases outside gene matches: 7. The CDR3 has 16 residues. CDR1 is PRHDT and CDR2 is FYEKMQ in the germline V gene (reference sequence).

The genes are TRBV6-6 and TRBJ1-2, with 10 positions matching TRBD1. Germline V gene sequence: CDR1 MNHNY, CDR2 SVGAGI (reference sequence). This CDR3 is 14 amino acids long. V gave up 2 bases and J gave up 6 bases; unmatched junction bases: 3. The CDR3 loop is CASSYPGTGDGYTF. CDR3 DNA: TGTGCCAGCAGTTACCCCGGGACAGGGGATGGCTACACCTTC.